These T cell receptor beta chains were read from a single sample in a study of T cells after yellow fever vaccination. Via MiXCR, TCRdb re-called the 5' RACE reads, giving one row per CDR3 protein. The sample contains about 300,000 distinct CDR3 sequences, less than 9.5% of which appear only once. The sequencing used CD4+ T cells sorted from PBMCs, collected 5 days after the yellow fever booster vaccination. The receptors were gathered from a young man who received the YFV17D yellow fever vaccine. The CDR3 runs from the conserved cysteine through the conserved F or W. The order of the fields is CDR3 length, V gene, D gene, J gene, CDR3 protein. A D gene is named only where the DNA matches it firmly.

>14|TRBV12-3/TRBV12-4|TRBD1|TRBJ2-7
CASTRGQGAYEQYF
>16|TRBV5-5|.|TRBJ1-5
CASSLIVAARGQPQHF
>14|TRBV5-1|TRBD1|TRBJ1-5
CASSSGTAFGPQHF
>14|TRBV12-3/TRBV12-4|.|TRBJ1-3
CASSFLTLGRDIYF
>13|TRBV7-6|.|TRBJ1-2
CASSSPDLGGYTF
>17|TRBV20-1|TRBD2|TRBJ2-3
CSAYPTSGGASTDTQYF
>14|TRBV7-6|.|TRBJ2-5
CASSLEAGKKTQYF
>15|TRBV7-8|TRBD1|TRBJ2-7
CASTQGRTGGYEQYF
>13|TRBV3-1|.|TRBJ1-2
CASSQVGQGGYTF
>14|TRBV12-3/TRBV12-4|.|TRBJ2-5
CASTSPAVQETQYF
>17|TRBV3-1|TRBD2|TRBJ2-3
CASSQDGLAGAPDTQYF
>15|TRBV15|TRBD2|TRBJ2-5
CATSRDIGGVETQYF
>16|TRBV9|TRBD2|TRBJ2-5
CASSVGGLAGSETQYF
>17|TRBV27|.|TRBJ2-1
CASSKPRQSSSYNEQFF
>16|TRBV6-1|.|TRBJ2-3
CASSYREDIPTDTQYF
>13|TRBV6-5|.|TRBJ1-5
CASSYQGGQPQHF
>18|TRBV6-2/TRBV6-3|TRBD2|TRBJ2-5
CASSYLLRRGGGEETQYF
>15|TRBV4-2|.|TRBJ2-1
CASSQERLVSNEQFF
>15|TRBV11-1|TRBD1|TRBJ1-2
CASSLGAGGVYGYTF
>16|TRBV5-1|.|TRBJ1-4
CASSLDGGATNEKLFF
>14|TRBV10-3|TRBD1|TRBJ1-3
CAISERTGGNTIYF
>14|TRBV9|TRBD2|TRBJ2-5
CASSPSGGRETQYF
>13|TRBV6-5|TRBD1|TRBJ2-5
CASGQDTTGTQYF